The rows below give T cell receptor beta chains drawn from one sample of a study of blood T cell repertoires in COVID-19. TCRdb keeps only in-frame clones here, not all; method: immunoSEQ multiplex PCR. The sample yields a few hundred thousand clones, 90% seen once. The sample consisted of peripheral blood. These receptors all come from a woman in her sixties with COVID-19, enrolled during active disease. Each CDR3 is given with its conserved first and last residue. D genes are given only for firm matches. Not every row has a clone size; where given, it reads once, few, many or a size class.

-,TRBV5-1,-,TRBJ1-1,TGCGCCAGCAGGGGAGCGAACACTGAAGCTTTCTTT,CASRGANTEAFF
TRBD1,TRBV5-4,-,TRBJ1-4,TGTGCCAGCAGCTTGGGACAGGGGGCGTCTGAAAAACTGTTTTTT,CASSLGQGASEKLFF
TRBD1,TRBV2,-,TRBJ1-3,TGTGCCAGCAGTGAATCGGGACAGGGAACTGGAAACACCATATATTTT,CASSESGQGTGNTIYF
-,TRBV11-2,-,TRBJ1-4,TGTGCCAGCAGCTTAATCGCGCAGGGTGGAGATGAAAAACTGTTTTTT,CASSLIAQGGDEKLFF
-,TRBV5-6,once,TRBJ2-1,TGTGCCAGCAGCTATTTTAGCGGTAGCTCCTACAATGAGCAGTTCTTC,CASSYFSGSSYNEQFF
-,TRBV6-2/TRBV6-3,-,TRBJ2-5,TGTGCCAGCAGTTACGGCAGTAGGTCCCAGGCCCAGTACTTC,CASSYGSRSQAQYF
-,TRBV5-5,-,TRBJ2-7,TGTGCCAGCAGCGGACGGGGGTTCTACGAGCAGTACTTC,CASSGRGFYEQYF
-,TRBV5-5,-,TRBJ2-1,TGTGCCAGCAGCTTCGGAGGGATCGATGAGCAGTTCTTC,CASSFGGIDEQFF
-,TRBV19,-,TRBJ2-2,TGTGCCAGTAGCTCCATTGAGGCCCCGAACACCGGGGAGCTGTTTTTT,CASSSIEAPNTGELFF
-,TRBV6-5,-,TRBJ1-1,TGTGCCAGCAGTACATACCTGGCGGGGCCTGAAGCTTTCTTT,CASSTYLAGPEAFF
TRBD1,TRBV5-1,-,TRBJ2-1,TGCGCCAGCAGCCTACAAGGACAGGTTACCTACAATGAGCAGTTCTTC,CASSLQGQVTYNEQFF
TRBD1,TRBV2,-,TRBJ1-2,TGTGCCAGCTTCGGACAGGGTGACTATGGCTACACCTTC,CASFGQGDYGYTF
-,TRBV5-4,-,TRBJ1-2,TGTGCCAGCAGCTTAGGAGGGAGACCCGACTATGGCTACACCTTC,CASSLGGRPDYGYTF
-,TRBV6-5,-,TRBJ1-6,TGTGCCAGCCAGGGGAATAATTCACCCCTCCACTTT,CASQGNNSPLHF
-,TRBV7-2,-,TRBJ2-7,TGTGCCAGCAGCCCTGGGCCAGGTTCCTACGAGCAGTACTTC,CASSPGPGSYEQYF
-,TRBV12-3/TRBV12-4,-,TRBJ1-5,TGTGTCAGCAGGAAGGGGTTCCAGCCCCAGCATTTT,CVSRKGFQPQHF
TRBD1,TRBV11-2,-,TRBJ1-1,TGTGCCAGCAGCCCACAGGGGGCTGGATCGGCTTTCTTT,CASSPQGAGSAFF
-,TRBV25-1,few,TRBJ2-5,TGTGCCAGCAGCTTGGGGGGGCTGGAGACCCAGTACTTC,CASSLGGLETQYF
-,TRBV19,-,TRBJ1-5,TGTGCCATCGGGAGGGGGGGCCTCCTTAATCAGCCCCAGCATTTT,CAIGRGGLLNQPQHF
-,TRBV7-2,-,TRBJ2-5,TGTGCCAGCAGCTTAGAGGGGAGGGGGGTAAAGGTTGAGACCCAGTACTTC,CASSLEGRGVKVETQYF
-,TRBV18,few,TRBJ1-5,TGTGCCAGCTCACCAGGCGGGCTCGGCAATCAGCCCCAGCATTTT,CASSPGGLGNQPQHF
-,TRBV6-2/TRBV6-3,-,TRBJ1-1,TGTGCCAGCAGTTGGGTCAATCGGGGGGAAGCTTTCTTT,CASSWVNRGEAFF
TRBD2,TRBV5-1,-,TRBJ2-1,TGCGCCAGCAGCTTGCCCCTAGCGGGGGCCGACAATGAGCAGTTCTTC,CASSLPLAGADNEQFF
-,TRBV7-2,once,TRBJ1-3,TGTGCCAGCAGATTGAGTGGAAACACCATATATTTT,CASRLSGNTIYF
TRBD1,TRBV5-1,-,TRBJ1-1,TGCGCCAGCAGCTGGACAGGGCTCATGAACACTGAAGCTTTCTTT,CASSWTGLMNTEAFF
-,TRBV9,-,TRBJ1-2,TGTGCCAGCAGCGTAGCCCCAGCATTTCAGGGGAACTATGGCTACACCTTC,CASSVAPAFQGNYGYTF
-,TRBV5-4,-,TRBJ2-1,TGTGCCAGCAGCCCGGACAGTTACAATGAGCAGTTCTTC,CASSPDSYNEQFF
TRBD2,TRBV5-8,-,TRBJ2-7,TGTGCCAGCAGCTTGGCGCGGGGGGCCCCCTACGAGCAGTACTTC,CASSLARGAPYEQYF
TRBD1,TRBV7-3,-,TRBJ1-2,TGTGCCAACCAACCCCCCGGCGGGACAGGGGAAGAAGGCTATGGCTACACCTTC,CANQPPGGTGEEGYGYTF
-,TRBV3-1/TRBV3-2,-,TRBJ2-6,TGTGCCAGCAGCCAAGGAGGGTCTGGGGCCAACGTCCTGACTTTC,CASSQGGSGANVLTF
TRBD1,TRBV6-4,-,TRBJ1-1,TGTGCCAGCACCCAGGGGGCGTACACTGAAGCTTTCTTT,CASTQGAYTEAFF
TRBD1,TRBV7-8,-,TRBJ1-1,TGTGCCAGTAAGTTAGGGACAGCGAACACTGAAGCTTTCTTT,CASKLGTANTEAFF
-,TRBV7-8,-,TRBJ1-2,TGTGCCAGCAGCTCCAATGTCTATGGCTACACCTTC,CASSSNVYGYTF
TRBD1,TRBV6-1,-,TRBJ1-2,TGTGCCAGCAGTGAAGGGGACAGGGCTCATGGCTACACCTTC,CASSEGDRAHGYTF
TRBD2,TRBV10-3,-,TRBJ2-1,TGTGCCATCAGCCGGGGGACTAGCGGGGGTGGCTCCTACAATGAGCAGTTCTTC,CAISRGTSGGGSYNEQFF
TRBD2,TRBV9,-,TRBJ2-2,TGTGCCAGCAGCGTAGCTGGGGGGGCGAACACCGGGGAGCTGTTTTTT,CASSVAGGANTGELFF
-,TRBV5-1,-,TRBJ1-6,TGCGCCAGCAGCTTTGAGGGCCTCTATAATTCACCCCTCCACTTT,CASSFEGLYNSPLHF
TRBD1,TRBV5-1,-,TRBJ1-6,TGCGCCAGCAGCTTGAAGGATGGGACAGCTAATTTTCGGAATTCACCCCTCCACTTT,CASSLKDGTANFRNSPLHF
TRBD1,TRBV13,few,TRBJ2-7,TGTGCCAGCAGCCGGGGACAGTTCTACGAGCAGTACTTC,CASSRGQFYEQYF
TRBD1,TRBV10-2,-,TRBJ1-5,TGCGCCAGCAGCCAGGGGGGCAATCAGCCCCAGCATTTT,CASSQGGNQPQHF
TRBD2,TRBV29-1,-,TRBJ2-7,TGCAGCGTAGCCCCTCCGGGAGGAGGGGTGCTAGGAGAGCAGTACTTC,CSVAPPGGGVLGEQYF
TRBD1,TRBV19,-,TRBJ1-2,TGTGCCAGTAGTCCGGAACAGGGGCCAATTACCTATGGCTACACCTTC,CASSPEQGPITYGYTF